This TCR beta chain derives from a study of post-analysis software for immune sequencing data. Overall study context: Some patients lacked subtype; others had relapsing-remitting, secondary progressive or progressive-relapsing disease. General study findings and limits: For normalized Chao1 diversity, multiple sclerosis patients scored significantly lower than controls did. Co-batched samples clustered tightly together by F measure. The study found TRBV5-6, TRBV5-1 and TRBV20-1 among four to six TRBV segments more frequent in patients than controls.

Prepared libraries of TCR beta cDNA carried unique molecular identifiers. MiXCR was run by TCRdb on the PCR reads, yielding one entry per CDR3 protein. The table shows more than 500,000 distinct CDR3 sequences, with roughly 34% occurring only once. This clonotype was seen many times. Its antigen is as yet unknown. The CDR3 spans 13 residues. CDR1 is SQVTM, CDR2 ANQGSEA, per germline. V lost 3 bases, J lost 0 bases, and 8 bases lay in between. Input material: blood. This receptor was identified in a girl aged 2-17 years with multiple sclerosis. The genes are TRBV29-1 and TRBJ1-1; D uncertain. The CDR3 nucleotides read TGCAGCGTTGACGGACGGGTGAACACTGAAGCTTTCTTT. It encodes CSVDGRVNTEAFF.